This T cell receptor (beta chain) was found in a study of OX40 agonist ivuxolimab in advanced cancers. V was clipped by 1 base and J by 4 bases; unmatched bases: 5. The CDR3 is 14 amino acids. Germline CDR1 reads SGHDT; CDR2 reads YYEEEE. Only in-frame clones appear in the TCRdb table, and some are missing; sequencing was by immunoSEQ multiplex PCR. The sample lists about 60,000 clones, about 93% seen once, with about 20% in the top ten. The rearrangement links TRBV5-6 to TRBJ2-7; 7 nucleotides align to TRBD1. Source: CD4+ or CD8+ T cells sorted from blood, taken in a trial of the OX40 agonist ivuxolimab. The TCR sequence derives from an adult with an advanced solid tumor such as melanoma, head and neck, liver or kidney cancer. The CDR3 DNA sequence: TGTGCCAGCAGCTTGACACAGGGGTTATACGAGCAGTACTTC. Amino acids: CASSLTQGLYEQYF.